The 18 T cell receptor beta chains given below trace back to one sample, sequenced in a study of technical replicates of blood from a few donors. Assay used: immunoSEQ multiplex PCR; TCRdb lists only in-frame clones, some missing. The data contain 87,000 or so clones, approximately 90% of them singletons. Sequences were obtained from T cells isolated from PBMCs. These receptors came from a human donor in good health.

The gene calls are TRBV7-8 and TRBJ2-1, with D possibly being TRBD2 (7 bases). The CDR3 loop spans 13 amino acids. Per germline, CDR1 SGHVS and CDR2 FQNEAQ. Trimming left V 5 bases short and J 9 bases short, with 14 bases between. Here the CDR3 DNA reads TGTGCCAGCAGCACAGAGGGAGGGGGTGAGCAGTTCTTC. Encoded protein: CASSTEGGGEQFF.

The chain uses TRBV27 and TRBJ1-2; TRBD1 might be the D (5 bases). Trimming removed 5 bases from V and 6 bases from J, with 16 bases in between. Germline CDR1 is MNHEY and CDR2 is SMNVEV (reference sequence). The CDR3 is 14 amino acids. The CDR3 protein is CASSNGAPRNGYTF. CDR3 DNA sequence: TGTGCCAGCAGTAATGGGGCCCCAAGAAATGGCTACACCTTC.

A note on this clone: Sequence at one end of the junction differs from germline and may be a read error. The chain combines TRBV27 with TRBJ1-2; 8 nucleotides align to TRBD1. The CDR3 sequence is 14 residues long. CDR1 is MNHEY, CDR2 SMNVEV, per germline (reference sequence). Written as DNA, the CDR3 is TGTGCCAGCAGTTTATTATCAGGGGGCGCGGAGCCGTGCTTC. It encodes CASSLLSGGAEPCF.

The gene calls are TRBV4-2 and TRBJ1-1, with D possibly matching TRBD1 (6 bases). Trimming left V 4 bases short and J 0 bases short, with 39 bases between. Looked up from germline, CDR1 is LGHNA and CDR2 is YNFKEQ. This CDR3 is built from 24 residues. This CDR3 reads CASSPHRDTVTLTLLSPVNTEAFF. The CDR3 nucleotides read TGTGCCAGCAGCCCGCACCGGGACACGGTCACATTAACCTTACTTTCCCCCGTGAACACTGAAGCTTTCTTT.

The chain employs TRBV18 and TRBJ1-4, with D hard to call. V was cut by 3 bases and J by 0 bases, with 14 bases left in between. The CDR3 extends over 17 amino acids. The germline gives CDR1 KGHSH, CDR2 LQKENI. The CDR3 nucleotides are TGTGCCAGCTCACCTCGAACAAACAGTGCAACTAATGAAAAACTGTTTTTT. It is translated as CASSPRTNSATNEKLFF.

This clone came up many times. DNA for the CDR3: TGTGCCAGCAGTCCTCCGGGGGGAAAGCAGTTCTTC. Encoded protein: CASSPPGGKQFF. The V call is TRBV2, the J call TRBJ2-1; 7 bases match TRBD2. Trimming at V came to 5 bases and at J to 11 bases, leaving 6 bases not matched to a gene. Looked up from germline, CDR1 is SNHLY and CDR2 is FYNNEI. The CDR3 loop spans 12 amino acids. Based on the CDR3 plus reference TRBV2 and TRBJ2-1, the full variable domain is EPEVTQTPSHQVTQMGQEVILRCVPISNHLYFYWYRQILGQKVEFLVSFYNNEISEKSEIFDDQFSVERPDGSNFTLKIRSTKLEDSAMYFCASSPPGGKQFFGPGTRLTVL.

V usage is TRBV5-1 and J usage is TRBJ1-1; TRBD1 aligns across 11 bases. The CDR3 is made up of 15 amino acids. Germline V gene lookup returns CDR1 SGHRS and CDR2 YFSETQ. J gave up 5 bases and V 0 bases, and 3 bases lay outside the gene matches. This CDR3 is CASSLGGTGGTEAFF. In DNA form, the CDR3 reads TGCGCCAGCAGCTTGGGGGGGACAGGGGGTACTGAAGCTTTCTTT.

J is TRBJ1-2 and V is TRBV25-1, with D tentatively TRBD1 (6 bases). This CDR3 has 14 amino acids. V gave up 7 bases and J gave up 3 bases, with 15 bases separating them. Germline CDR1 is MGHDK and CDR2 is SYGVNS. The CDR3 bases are TGTGCCAGCAAAGGCCCGGGACACCACTATGGCTACACCTTC. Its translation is CASKGPGHHYGYTF.

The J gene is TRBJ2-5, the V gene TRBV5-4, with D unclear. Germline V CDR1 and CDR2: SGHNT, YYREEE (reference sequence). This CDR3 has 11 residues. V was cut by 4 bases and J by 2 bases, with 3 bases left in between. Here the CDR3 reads CASSHQETQYF. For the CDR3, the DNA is TGTGCCAGCAGCCATCAAGAGACCCAGTACTTC.

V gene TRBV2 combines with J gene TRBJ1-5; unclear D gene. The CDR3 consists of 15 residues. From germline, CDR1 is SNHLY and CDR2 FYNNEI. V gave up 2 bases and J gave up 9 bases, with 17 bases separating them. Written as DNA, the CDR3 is TGTGCCAGCAGTGAAACAGTCAGCCCACAATGGCCCCAGCATTTT. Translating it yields CASSETVSPQWPQHF.

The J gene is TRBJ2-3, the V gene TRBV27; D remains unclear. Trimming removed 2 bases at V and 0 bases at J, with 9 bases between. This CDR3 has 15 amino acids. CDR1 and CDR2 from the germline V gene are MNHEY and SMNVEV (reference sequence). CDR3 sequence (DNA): TGTGCCAGCAGTTTACGGAGACCTAGCACAGATACGCAGTATTTT. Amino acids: CASSLRRPSTDTQYF.

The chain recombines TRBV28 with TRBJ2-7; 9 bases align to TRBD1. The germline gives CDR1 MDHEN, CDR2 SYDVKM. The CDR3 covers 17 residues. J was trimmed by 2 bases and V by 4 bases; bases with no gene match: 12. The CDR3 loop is CASSSVPGDRVPYEQYF. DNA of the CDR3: TGTGCCAGCAGTTCCGTACCGGGGGACAGGGTCCCCTACGAGCAGTACTTC.

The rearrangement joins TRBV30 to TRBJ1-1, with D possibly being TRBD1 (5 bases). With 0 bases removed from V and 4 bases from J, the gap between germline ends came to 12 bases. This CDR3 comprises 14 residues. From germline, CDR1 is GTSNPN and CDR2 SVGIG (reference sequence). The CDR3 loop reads CAWSVGQGGTEAFF. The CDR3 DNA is TGTGCCTGGAGTGTAGGCCAGGGAGGCACTGAAGCTTTCTTT.

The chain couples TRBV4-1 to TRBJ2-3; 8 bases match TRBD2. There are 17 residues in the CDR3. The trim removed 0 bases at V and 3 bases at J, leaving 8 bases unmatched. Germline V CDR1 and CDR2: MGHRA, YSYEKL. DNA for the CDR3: TGCGCCAGCAGCCAAGATCCCCCGCTAGCGGGTACAGATACGCAGTATTTT. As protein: CASSQDPPLAGTDTQYF.

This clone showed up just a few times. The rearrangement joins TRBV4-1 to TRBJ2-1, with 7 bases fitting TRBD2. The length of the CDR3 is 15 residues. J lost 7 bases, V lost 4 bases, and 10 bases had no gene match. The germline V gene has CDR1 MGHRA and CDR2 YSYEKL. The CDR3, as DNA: TGCGCCAGCAGCCGAGGACTAGTAGGCGGAAATGAGCAGTTCTTC. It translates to CASSRGLVGGNEQFF.

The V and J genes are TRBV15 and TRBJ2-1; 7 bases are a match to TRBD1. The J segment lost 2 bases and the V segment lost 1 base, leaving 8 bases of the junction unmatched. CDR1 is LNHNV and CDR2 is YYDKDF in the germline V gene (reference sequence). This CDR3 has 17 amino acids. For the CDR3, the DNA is TGTGCCACCAGCAGAGGGGGCGAGGGGGCCCCCTACAATGAGCAGTTCTTC. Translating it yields CATSRGGEGAPYNEQFF.

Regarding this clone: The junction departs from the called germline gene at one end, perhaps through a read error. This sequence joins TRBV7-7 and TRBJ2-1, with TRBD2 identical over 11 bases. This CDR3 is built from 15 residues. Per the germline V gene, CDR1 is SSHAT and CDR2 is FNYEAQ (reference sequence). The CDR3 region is CASSGGLAGGTEQFF. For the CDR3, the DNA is TGTGCTAGCAGCGGCGGGCTAGCGGGGGGCACTGAGCAGTTCTTC. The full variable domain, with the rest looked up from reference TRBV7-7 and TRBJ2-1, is GAGVSQSPRYKVTKRGQDVTLRCDPISSHATLYWYQQALGQGPEFLTYFNYEAQPDKSGLPSDRFSAERPEGSISTLTIQRTEQRDSAMYRCASSGGLAGGTEQFFGPGTRLTVL.

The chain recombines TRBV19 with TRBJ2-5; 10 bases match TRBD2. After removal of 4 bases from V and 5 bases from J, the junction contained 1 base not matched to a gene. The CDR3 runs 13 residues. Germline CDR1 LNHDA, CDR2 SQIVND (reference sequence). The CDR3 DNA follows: TGTGCCAGTAGTAGAGCGGGAGGGGAGACCCAGTACTTC. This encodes CASSRAGGETQYF.